One sample yielded the 18 T cell receptor beta chains listed below, sequenced in a study of blood T cell repertoires in COVID-19. TCRdb keeps only in-frame clones here, not all; method: immunoSEQ multiplex PCR. The table records more than 60,000 clones, nearly 90% of them present only once. The sample comprised peripheral blood. These receptors originate from a man aged 50 or older with acute or convalescent COVID-19.

For this clone: Other DNA sequences within the sample encode an identical CDR3. The V and J genes are TRBV19 and TRBJ1-1, with D maybe TRBD1 (6 bases). Germline V gene lookup returns CDR1 LNHDA and CDR2 SQIVND (reference sequence). V was pared by 6 bases and J by 4 bases, with 9 bases between. This CDR3 is 12 amino acids long. CDR3 region: CASSVGGTEAFF. The CDR3, as DNA: TGTGCCAGTAGCGTAGGGGGCACTGAAGCTTTCTTT.

The chain is built from TRBV19 and TRBJ1-5, with unresolved D. CDR3 length: 14 residues. Germline values: CDR1 LNHDA, CDR2 SQIVND (reference sequence). Trimming pared 2 bases from V and 2 bases from J, leaving 7 bases between. The chain's CDR3 is CASSIPERNQPQHF. The CDR3 DNA follows: TGTGCCAGTAGTATACCGGAGCGCAATCAGCCCCAGCATTTT.

CDR3 protein: CASSPPGDEKLFF. The CDR3, as DNA: TGTGCCAGTAGCCCCCCAGGGGATGAAAAACTGTTTTTT. This chain connects TRBV19 to TRBJ1-4; D perhaps matches TRBD1 (6 bases). The CDR3 runs to 13 residues. CDR1 is LNHDA and CDR2 is SQIVND in the germline V gene (reference sequence). Between the trimmed V and J ends, which lost 6 bases and 6 bases, there was a span of 11 bases.

The chain employs TRBV3-1 (or the pseudogene TRBV3-2) and TRBJ2-1, with D tentatively TRBD1 (5 bases). CDR3 length: 13 amino acids. Looked up from germline, CDR1 is LGHDT and CDR2 is YNNKEL (reference sequence). Trimming removed 2 bases from V and 7 bases from J, with 9 bases in between. The CDR3 spells CASSQQGRNEQFF. The DNA for the CDR3 is TGTGCCAGCAGCCAACAGGGAAGGAATGAGCAGTTCTTC.

The chain joins TRBV5-1 to TRBJ2-7, with 7 bases matching TRBD2. Germline V gives CDR1 SGHRS, CDR2 YFSETQ. The trim removed 0 bases at V and 0 bases at J, leaving 6 bases unmatched. This CDR3 is 16 amino acids long. The DNA of the CDR3 is TGCGCCAGCAGCTTGGTTACGGGAGGCCTCTCCTACGAGCAGTACTTC. It is translated as CASSLVTGGLSYEQYF.

The chain recombines TRBV10-3 with TRBJ2-3, with D possibly matching TRBD1 (6 bases). The length of the CDR3 is 14 residues. CDR1 and CDR2 from the germline V gene are ENHRY and SYGVKD. The V and J ends lost 10 bases and 0 bases respectively, with 14 bases between them. The CDR3 here is CASQRGGSTDTQYF. As DNA, the CDR3 is TGTGCCAGCCAGCGAGGGGGTAGCACAGATACGCAGTATTTT.

V gene TRBV5-1 combines with J gene TRBJ2-7; 7 nucleotides line up with TRBD1. Germline V gene data show CDR1 as SGHRS and CDR2 as YFSETQ. The CDR3 has 11 amino acids. The V and J ends lost 7 bases and 6 bases, in that order; junction bases with no gene match: 4. The CDR3 sequence is CASSRGSEQYF. CDR3 DNA sequence: TGCGCCAGCTCCAGGGGGTCCGAGCAGTACTTC. The variable domain in full, with the rest retrieved from reference TRBV5-1 and TRBJ2-7, is KAGVTQTPRYLIKTRGQQVTLSCSPISGHRSVSWYQQTPGQGLQFLFEYFSETQRNKGNFPGRFSGRQFSNSRSEMNVSTLELGDSALYLCASSRGSEQYFGPGTRLTVT.

This clone has a single count. The chain has TRBV10-3 and TRBJ2-2, with D unresolved. In germline, CDR1 is ENHRY, CDR2 SYGVKD. The CDR3 totals 15 residues. Trimming removed 0 bases at V and 1 base at J, with 6 bases between. CDR3 nucleotide sequence: TGTGCCATCAGTGAGTCCGGCGGGAACACCGGGGAGCTGTTTTTT. Translating gives CAISESGGNTGELFF.

The rearrangement joins TRBV4-1 to TRBJ2-1, with TRBD2 as a possible D gene (6 bases). There are 15 residues in the CDR3. Germline CDR1 is MGHRA and CDR2 is YSYEKL. Trimming left V 4 bases short and J 1 base short, with 11 bases between. For the CDR3, the DNA is TGCGCCAGCAGCCCTCCGGGACTTTCCTACAATGAGCAGTTCTTC. This encodes CASSPPGLSYNEQFF.

J is TRBJ1-4 and V is TRBV10-2, with a weak D call TRBD1 (5 bases). Trimming stripped 3 bases from V and 8 bases from J, with 10 bases between. The CDR3 is made up of 13 amino acids. Looked up from germline, CDR1 is WSHSY and CDR2 is SAAADI. Written as DNA, the CDR3 is TGCGCCAGCAGTGACTCAGGGAGGGAAAAACTGTTTTTT. It encodes CASSDSGREKLFF.

This CDR3 is CTSSQVGAPSSYEQYF. For the CDR3, the DNA is TGCACCAGCAGCCAAGTTGGGGCTCCGAGCTCCTACGAGCAGTACTTC. The chain couples TRBV1 to TRBJ2-7; the table's D call, TRBD1, has no DNA check behind it. TRBV1 is shown as a pseudogene. The CDR3 length is 16 residues.

This chain joins TRBV6-1 and TRBJ2-3, with 12 positions matching TRBD2. The trim removed 4 bases at V and 1 base at J, leaving 12 bases unmatched. Per the germline V gene, CDR1 is MNHNS and CDR2 is SASEGT. The length of the CDR3 is 19 residues. CDR3 protein: CASSGNGMTSGRRTDTQYF. The CDR3 DNA sequence: TGTGCCAGCAGTGGAAACGGCATGACTAGCGGGAGACGCACAGATACGCAGTATTTT.

The J gene is TRBJ2-3, the V gene TRBV29-1; 11 bases map to TRBD2. Germline-derived CDR1 and CDR2 are SQVTM and ANQGSEA. V lost 4 bases and J lost 5; bases outside the gene matches: 2. The CDR3 runs 13 residues. The CDR3 reads CSVATSGVDTQYF. The CDR3 DNA is TGCAGCGTTGCGACTAGCGGGGTAGATACGCAGTATTTT.

The V gene is TRBV11-2, the J gene TRBJ2-7; 8 positions agree with TRBD1. The germline V gene encodes CDR1 SGHAT and CDR2 FQNNGV. The CDR3 is 14 residues long. The ends lost 5 bases at V and 3 bases at J; junction bases unmatched: 6. The DNA for the CDR3 is TGTGCCAGCAGCCCCACCGGACAGGGCTACGAGCAGTACTTC. It yields the protein CASSPTGQGYEQYF.

The CDR3 loop is CASSWGTSGKFQFF. CDR3 sequence (DNA): TGTGCCAGCAGTTGGGGGACTAGCGGGAAGTTTCAGTTCTTC. V and J are TRBV28 and TRBJ2-1; 13 positions match TRBD2. The CDR3 length is 14 residues. CDR1 and CDR2 (germline): MDHEN, SYDVKM. Germline trimming cut 4 bases from V and 13 bases from J; bases unmatched to any gene: 7.

The chain uses TRBV2 and TRBJ2-7; 11 bases are shared with TRBD2. Per germline, CDR1 SNHLY and CDR2 FYNNEI. This CDR3 comprises 15 residues. V dropped 5 bases and J dropped 0; count of bases not matched to a gene: 3. As DNA, the CDR3 is TGTGCCAGCAGTTGGGGACTAGCGGTCTCCTACGAGCAGTACTTC. As protein: CASSWGLAVSYEQYF.

The gene calls are TRBV23-1 and TRBJ2-1; D is possibly TRBD1 (5 bases). TRBV23-1 is an open reading frame, and its role is uncertain. Trimming pared 0 bases from V and 4 bases from J, leaving 16 bases between. There are 17 residues in the CDR3. The CDR3 loop reads CASSQSGQGAFYNEQFF. CDR3 in DNA: TGCGCCAGCAGTCAATCTGGGCAGGGCGCGTTTTACAATGAGCAGTTCTTC.

V usage is TRBV10-2 and J usage is TRBJ2-3; 10 positions match TRBD2. Germline values: CDR1 WSHSY, CDR2 SAAADI. With 8 bases clipped from V and 0 bases from J, the junction kept 2 bases outside the gene matches. The CDR3 loop spans 14 amino acids. CDR3 loop: CASLGLASTDTQYF. DNA for the CDR3: TGCGCCAGCTTGGGACTAGCGAGCACAGATACGCAGTATTTT.